There are a few counts of the clone carrying this TCR beta chain. Its antigen is currently unknown. This sample is part of a study of T-cell memory formation after mild COVID-19. Across the whole study: In these data, TCR clusters were largely donor specific. General observations from the study: Whereas later expanders leaned CD4+, clones contracting day 15 to 85 showed a balanced CD4/CD8 makeup.

Trimming shortened V by 3 bases and J by 6 bases, and 19 bases separated the two germline ends. Germline V gene lookup returns CDR1 SNHLY and CDR2 FYNNEI. There are 16 residues in the CDR3. TCR alpha and TCR beta cDNA libraries with sample barcodes and UMIs came from 5'RACE using constant-segment primers. One entry per CDR3 protein, called by TCRdb with MiXCR from the 5' RACE reads. Of 150,000 to 200,000 distinct CDR3 sequences listed, roughly 12% were seen once; the top ten hold around 3.8%. This sequence originates from a man aged 18-30 years who had mild COVID-19 (a few samples of this study predate the infection). Cell type and time point are not known. The sample comprised PBMCs or a T cell subset sorted from them (not recorded which). This chain uses TRBV2 with TRBJ2-3, with D possibly matching TRBD1 (5 bases). The CDR3 nucleotides are TGTGCCAGCAGTGACTCCCCCCTCACTAAGGGGGATACGCAGTATTTT. Protein: CASSDSPLTKGDTQYF.